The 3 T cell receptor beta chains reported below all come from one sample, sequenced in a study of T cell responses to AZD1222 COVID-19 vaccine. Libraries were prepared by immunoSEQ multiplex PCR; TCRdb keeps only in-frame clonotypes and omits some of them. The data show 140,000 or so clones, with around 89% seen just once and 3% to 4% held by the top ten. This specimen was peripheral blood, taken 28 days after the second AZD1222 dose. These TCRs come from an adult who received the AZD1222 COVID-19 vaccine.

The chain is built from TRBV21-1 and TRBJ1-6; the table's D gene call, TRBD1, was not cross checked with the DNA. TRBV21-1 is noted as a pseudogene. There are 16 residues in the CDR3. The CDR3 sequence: CASSKDPTGCNSPLHF. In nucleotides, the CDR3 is TGTGCCAGCAGCAAAGACCCTACAGGGTGTAATTCACCCCTCCACTTT.

Here the CDR3 DNA reads TGTGCCTGGAGCGCCGGGGCCAATGAAAAACTGTTTTTT. Protein product: CAWSAGANEKLFF. The V call is TRBV30, the J call TRBJ1-4; weak D call: TRBD1 (5 bases). V lost 3 bases to trimming and J lost 5 bases, with 10 bases between them. The CDR3 is 13 amino acids. The germline gives CDR1 GTSNPN, CDR2 SVGIG (reference sequence).

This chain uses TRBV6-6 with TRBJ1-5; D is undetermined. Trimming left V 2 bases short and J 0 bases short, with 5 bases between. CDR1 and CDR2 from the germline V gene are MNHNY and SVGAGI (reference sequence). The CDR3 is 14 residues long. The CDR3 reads CASSYLYSNQPQHF. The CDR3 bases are TGTGCCAGCAGTTACCTCTATAGCAATCAGCCCCAGCATTTT.